This TCR beta chain was documented in a study of T cell responses to AZD1222 COVID-19 vaccine. Study outcomes and limitations: With two AZD1222 doses given, Spike-specific TCR breadth and depth both rose. Spike-spanning, vaccine-associated CD4 TCRs were dominant at 160-218 and 743-854.

This clone has just a few counts. What it recognizes is unknown. Trimming left V 3 bases short and J 5 bases short, with 16 bases between. The CDR3 is 15 amino acids. Germline CDR1 ENHRY, CDR2 SYGVKD. Here immunoSEQ multiplex PCR was the method, and the copy in TCRdb shows in-frame clones only, minus some. The repertoire holds some 150,000 clones, with 89% as singletons. The TCR originated in an adult in good health. V usage is TRBV10-3 and J usage is TRBJ2-5, with a tentative D call TRBD2 (5 bases). The source was peripheral blood, collected on day 0 of AZD1222 vaccination. The CDR3 nucleotides are TGTGCCATCAGTGAACCGGACTTGCGTCAGGAGACCCAGTACTTC. Residues: CAISEPDLRQETQYF.